These 11 T cell receptor beta chains were sequenced from one sample in a study of OX40 agonist ivuxolimab in advanced cancers. The data were produced by immunoSEQ multiplex PCR, yet TCRdb's version contains in-frame clones alone and is incomplete. The table records about 90,000 clones, about 89% of them present only once. The sequences come from CD4+ or CD8+ T cells sorted from blood, collected in a trial of the OX40 agonist ivuxolimab. Receptors were obtained from an adult with an advanced solid tumor such as melanoma, head and neck, liver or kidney cancer.

CDR3 in DNA: TGTGCCAGCAGTAAATCAGGGGGAGTCAGCAATCAGCCCCAGCATTTT. Its translation: CASSKSGGVSNQPQHF. The V call is TRBV6-6, the J call TRBJ1-5; 7 nucleotides agree with TRBD1. After removal of 5 bases from V and 1 base from J, the junction contained 8 bases not matched to a gene. This CDR3 comprises 16 residues. CDR1 is MNHNY, CDR2 SVGAGI, per germline (reference sequence).

This clone showed up just a few times. The chain carries TRBV27 and TRBJ2-5; TRBD2 aligns across 10 bases. Germline V gene sequence: CDR1 MNHEY, CDR2 SMNVEV (reference sequence). CDR3 size: 14 residues. Trimming took 9 bases from V and 4 from J; bases not matched to a gene: 8. This CDR3 reads CASSGLALGETQYF. CDR3 bases: TGTGCCAGTTCGGGACTAGCGTTAGGAGAGACCCAGTACTTC.

This clone is a singleton in its sample. V and J are TRBV7-9 and TRBJ1-4, with D uncertain. Trimming removed 6 bases from V and 8 bases from J, with 7 bases in between. CDR3 size: 11 residues. Looked up from germline, CDR1 is SEHNR and CDR2 is FQNEAQ (reference sequence). CDR3 amino acids: CASSSLEKLFF. As DNA, the CDR3 is TGTGCCAGCAGTAGTTTGGAAAAACTGTTTTTT.

The rearrangement links TRBV10-3 to TRBJ1-3; D is unclear. This CDR3 spans 15 amino acids. Looked up from germline, CDR1 is ENHRY and CDR2 is SYGVKD. V dropped 3 bases and J dropped 2 bases, with 11 bases sitting between them. CDR3 in amino acids: CAISDTDETGNTIYF. CDR3 nucleotides: TGTGCCATCAGTGACACCGACGAGACTGGAAACACCATATATTTT.

This chain uses TRBV29-1 with TRBJ2-7; 10 bases map to TRBD1. Losses at the gene ends were 0 bases for V and 6 bases for J; bases not matched to a gene: 8. Germline assignment: CDR1 SQVTM and CDR2 ANQGSEA. The CDR3 sequence is 15 residues long. This CDR3 reads CSVEDRGQGWGEQYF. CDR3 DNA sequence: TGCAGCGTTGAAGATAGGGGACAGGGGTGGGGCGAGCAGTACTTC.

This clone was recorded only once. The chain couples TRBV11-2 to TRBJ2-7; D may be TRBD2 (6 bases). Between the trimmed V and J ends, which lost 5 bases and 2 bases, there was a span of 16 bases. Germline V gives CDR1 SGHAT, CDR2 FQNNGV. The CDR3 covers 15 residues. CDR3 in amino acids: CASSAVGGNAYEQYF. CDR3 DNA: TGTGCCAGCAGCGCGGTTGGGGGGAATGCCTACGAGCAGTACTTC.

The sample holds a few counts of this clone. This sequence joins TRBV2 and TRBJ2-5; 7 bases line up with TRBD2. The V gene end was trimmed by 8 bases and the J gene end by 1 base; junction bases not matched to a gene: 1. The CDR3 is made up of 12 amino acids. Germline-derived CDR1 and CDR2 are SNHLY and FYNNEI. In nucleotides, the CDR3 is TGTGCCAGCTCTAGCGGCCAAGAGACCCAGTACTTC. Translated, it gives CASSSGQETQYF.

Written as DNA, the CDR3 is TGTGCCAGCAGTGAGTGGGGGAGGAACACCGGGGAGCTGTTTTTT. Encoded protein: CASSEWGRNTGELFF. The chain combines TRBV6-1 with TRBJ2-2; D possibly matches TRBD1 or TRBD2 (5 bases each). The CDR3 contains 15 residues. Between the trimmed V and J ends, which lost 3 bases and 1 base, there was a span of 9 bases. Germline lookup yields CDR1 MNHNS and CDR2 SASEGT.

The chain has TRBV2 and TRBJ2-7; TRBD1 aligns across 8 bases. Trimming at V came to 5 bases and at J to 5 bases, leaving 14 bases not matched to a gene. Germline V gene data show CDR1 as SNHLY and CDR2 as FYNNEI. The length of the CDR3 is 16 residues. The CDR3 reads CASSTTGVRSTHEQYF. In DNA form, the CDR3 reads TGTGCCAGCAGTACGACAGGGGTCCGGTCTACCCACGAGCAGTACTTC.

The V call is TRBV4-3, the J call TRBJ2-5; D is unclear. The length of the CDR3 is 14 residues. Germline CDR1 is LGHNA and CDR2 is YSLEER. The germline V and J ends were trimmed by 0 bases and 5 bases, with 10 bases remaining between them. The CDR3 DNA reads TGCGCCAGCAGCCAAGATTTAGGCCGTGAGACCCAGTACTTC. It codes for CASSQDLGRETQYF.

This clone occurred once. The chain combines TRBV23-1 with TRBJ2-7, with D possibly TRBD2 on 5 matching bases. TRBV23-1 is recorded as an ORF, its role being uncertain. V was clipped by 0 bases and J by 0 bases, with 6 bases between them. The CDR3 is 14 amino acids. The CDR3 sequence is CASSQSDSSYEQYF. In DNA form, the CDR3 reads TGCGCCAGCAGTCAATCGGACTCCTCCTACGAGCAGTACTTC.